These 23 T cell receptor beta chains were sequenced from one sample in a study of monozygotic twins with inflammatory bowel disease. No DNA is given; TCRdb re-called the 5' RACE reads and lists each CDR3 protein once. Its listing shows fewer than 450,000 distinct CDR3 sequences. Source material: blood. These receptors were collected from a human donor with ulcerative colitis or Crohn's disease, or a healthy co-twin of an affected twin (not recorded which).

The chain carries TRBV7-9 and TRBJ1-1; no DNA is available, so the TRBD1 call from TCRdb remains unchecked. In germline, CDR1 is SEHNR, CDR2 FQNEAQ (reference sequence). The CDR3 sequence is 16 residues long. The CDR3 sequence is CASSLYEGGPNTEAFF.

The chain recombines TRBV5-1 with TRBJ1-1; TCRdb's D call of TRBD1 is untestable without DNA. Germline V gene data show CDR1 as SGHRS and CDR2 as YFSETQ. This CDR3 spans 15 amino acids. CDR3 amino acids: CASTLSEGDLVEAFF. Based on the CDR3 plus reference TRBV5-1 and TRBJ1-1, the full variable domain is KAGVTQTPRYLIKTRGQQVTLSCSPISGHRSVSWYQQTPGQGLQFLFEYFSETQRNKGNFPGRFSGRQFSNSRSEMNVSTLELGDSALYLCASTLSEGDLVEAFFGQGTRLTVV.

V gene TRBV29-1 combines with J gene TRBJ1-5. The CDR3 is made up of 13 amino acids. CDR1 and CDR2 from the germline V gene are SQVTM and ANQGSEA. This CDR3 reads CSVGKESNQPQHF. Drawing the rest from reference TRBV29-1 and TRBJ1-5, the complete variable domain is SAVISQKPSRDICQRGTSLTIQCQVDSQVTMMFWYRQQPGQSLTLIATANQGSEATYESGFVIDKFPISRPNLTFSTLTVSNMSPEDSSIYLCSVGKESNQPQHFGDGTRLSIL.

This chain uses TRBV4-3 with TRBJ2-5; the D gene TCRdb calls, TRBD1, cannot be checked with no DNA. Germline loops: CDR1 LGHNA, CDR2 YSLEER. CDR3 length equals 16 residues. The CDR3 sequence: CASSQAGVRGQETQYF.

The J gene is TRBJ2-7, the V gene TRBV7-8; the TCRdb call, TRBD1, lacks DNA for checking. The germline V gene has CDR1 SGHVS and CDR2 FQNEAQ. The CDR3 runs to 15 residues. CDR3 sequence: CASSVDRGLPYEQYF. Looking up the rest from reference TRBV7-8 and TRBJ2-7 gives the full variable domain: GAGVSQSPRYKVAKRGQDVALRCDPISGHVSLFWYQQALGQGPEFLTYFQNEAQLDKSGLPSDRFFAERPEGSVSTLKIQRTQQEDSAVYLCASSVDRGLPYEQYFGPGTRLTVT.

The chain employs TRBV12-3 or TRBV12-4 and TRBJ1-5; TCRdb names TRBD1, which stays unverified in the absence of DNA. The CDR3 spans 14 residues. CDR3 amino acids: CASSLTGPTDHRHF.

The chain is built from TRBV15 and TRBJ2-7. The germline CDR1 and CDR2 sequences are LNHNV and YYDKDF (reference sequence). The CDR3 runs 13 residues. The CDR3 is CATSREQSYEQYF. The full variable domain, completed using reference TRBV15 and TRBJ2-7, is DAMVIQNPRYQVTQFGKPVTLSCSQTLNHNVMYWYQQKSSQAPKLLFHYYDKDFNNEADTPDNFQSRRPNTSFCFLDIRSPGLGDTAMYLCATSREQSYEQYFGPGTRLTVT.

V gene TRBV12-3 or TRBV12-4 combines with J gene TRBJ1-5; the D call from TCRdb, TRBD1, cannot be confirmed without DNA. The CDR3 length is 17 residues. CDR3 sequence: CASSISQGSWGNQPQHF.

The J gene is TRBJ2-3, the V gene TRBV5-6. The CDR3 is made up of 16 amino acids. Germline CDR1 SGHDT, CDR2 YYEEEE. CDR3 sequence reads: CASSLGTQTSTDTQYF.

The chain uses TRBV11-2 and TRBJ1-2. The germline V gene encodes CDR1 SGHAT and CDR2 FQNNGV. The CDR3 has 18 residues. CDR3 amino acids: CASSPTGLRARDGYGYTF.

This rearrangement joins TRBV4-1 to TRBJ2-7. This CDR3 comprises 13 residues. Germline lookup yields CDR1 MGHRA and CDR2 YSYEKL. The CDR3 spells CASSQDLRYEQYF.

This chain joins TRBV7-2 and TRBJ1-5; TCRdb's D gene call, TRBD1, goes unchecked for lack of DNA. CDR1 is SGHTA and CDR2 is FQGNSA in the germline V gene. This CDR3 has 14 amino acids. The CDR3: CASSLGLGDQPQHF.

The chain combines TRBV6-1 with TRBJ2-7; TCRdb proposes TRBD2, but this gene call is untestable without DNA. Germline CDR1 is MNHNS and CDR2 is SASEGT. CDR3 size: 14 residues. CDR3 sequence: CASTKAGTSYEQYF.

This chain connects TRBV15 to TRBJ1-5. Per the germline V gene, CDR1 is LNHNV and CDR2 is YYDKDF (reference sequence). The CDR3 totals 18 residues. The CDR3 is CATSREPPTLFSNQPQHF.

The V gene is TRBV4-3, the J gene TRBJ2-7; TCRdb picks TRBD1, but there is no DNA to check that call. This CDR3 is built from 14 residues. The germline V gene has CDR1 LGHNA and CDR2 YSLEER. The CDR3 spells CASSIQRGLYEQYF.

The chain recombines TRBV13 with TRBJ2-5; the D call from TCRdb, TRBD1, cannot be confirmed without DNA. The V gene's germline CDR1 is PRHDT and CDR2 FYEKMQ (reference sequence). CDR3 size: 13 residues. CDR3 region: CASSPGGVETQYF.

The chain uses TRBV5-5 and TRBJ1-4; with no DNA, the TCRdb D assignment of TRBD1 cannot be verified. The germline CDR1 and CDR2 sequences are SGHKS and YYEKEE (reference sequence). The CDR3 covers 16 residues. The CDR3 protein is CASSLSPGAANEKLFF. The whole variable domain, remainder taken from reference TRBV5-5 and TRBJ1-4, is DAGVTQSPTHLIKTRGQQVTLRCSPISGHKSVSWYQQVLGQGPQFIFQYYEKEERGRGNFPDRFSARQFPNYSSELNVNALLLGDSALYLCASSLSPGAANEKLFFGSGTQLSVL.

The V gene is TRBV11-2, the J gene TRBJ1-4. The germline V gene encodes CDR1 SGHAT and CDR2 FQNNGV. This CDR3 is built from 16 residues. CDR3: CASSYATGTTNEKLFF.

V gene TRBV6-2 or TRBV6-3 combines with J gene TRBJ2-1. The germline CDR1 and CDR2 sequences are MNHEY and SVGEGT. The CDR3 is 15 amino acids. CDR3 protein: CASSRVGMGYNEQFF.

V usage is TRBV7-3 and J usage is TRBJ2-3; TCRdb picks TRBD1, but there is no DNA to check that call. In germline, CDR1 is SGHTA, CDR2 FQGTGA. This CDR3 spans 13 amino acids. The CDR3 reads CASSAGEADTQYF.

The CDR3 reads CASSEYGRGTGELFF. The chain carries TRBV2 and TRBJ2-2. Germline V lookup: CDR1 SNHLY, CDR2 FYNNEI. This CDR3 comprises 15 residues.

The chain carries TRBV12-3 or TRBV12-4 and TRBJ2-7. CDR3 length: 13 amino acids. The CDR3 region is CASSFNGEYEQYF.

The chain recombines TRBV9 with TRBJ2-5; the D call from TCRdb, TRBD1, cannot be confirmed without DNA. Germline V CDR1 and CDR2: SGDLS, YYNGEE. The CDR3 consists of 17 residues. CDR3 in amino acids: CASSVGLREGARETQYF.